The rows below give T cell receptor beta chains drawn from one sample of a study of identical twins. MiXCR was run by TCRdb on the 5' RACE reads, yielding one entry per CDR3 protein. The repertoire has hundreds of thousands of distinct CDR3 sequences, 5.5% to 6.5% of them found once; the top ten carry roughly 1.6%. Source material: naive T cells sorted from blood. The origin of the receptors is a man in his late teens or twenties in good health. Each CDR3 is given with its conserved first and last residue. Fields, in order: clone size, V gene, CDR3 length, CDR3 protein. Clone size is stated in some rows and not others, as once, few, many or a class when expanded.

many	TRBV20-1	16	CSARGTGRSSYNEQFF
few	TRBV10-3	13	CAITDRPNTEAFF
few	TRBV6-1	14	CASRRTSGSDEQFF
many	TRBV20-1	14	CSAPPGLAGGKQFF
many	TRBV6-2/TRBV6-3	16	CASSRLAGRYQETQYF
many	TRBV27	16	CASSDQQSSYNSPLHF
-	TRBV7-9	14	CASSTGTVTYEQYF
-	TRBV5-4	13	CASSSRVLYGYTF
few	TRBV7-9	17	CASSLGPVLSGANVLTF
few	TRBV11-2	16	CASSLRQGSGTDTQYF
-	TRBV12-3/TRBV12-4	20	CASSFRRSTGTSGSGYEQFF
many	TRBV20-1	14	CSAATGDDYNEQFF
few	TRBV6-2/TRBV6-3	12	CASGTPIYEQYF
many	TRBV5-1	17	CASSLEGSGVLSYEQYF
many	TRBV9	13	CASSVSLDEKLFF
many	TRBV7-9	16	CASSLEAIAGEYEQYF
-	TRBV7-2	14	CASSLGSPPDTQYF
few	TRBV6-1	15	CASSEDRGYTGELFF
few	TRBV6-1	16	CASTTWGLSGANVLTF
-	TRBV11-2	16	CASSSFWDREQETQYF
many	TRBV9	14	CASSKGQGYNEQFF
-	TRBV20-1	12	CSGGQGGNEQFF
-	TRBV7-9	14	CASSTLGAQETQYF
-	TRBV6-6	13	CASGRWPNNEQFF
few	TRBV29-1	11	CSLSPTDTQYF
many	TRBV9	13	CASSVASVETQYF
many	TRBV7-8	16	CASSSPLAGAYNEQFF
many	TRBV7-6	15	CASSLGVADLETQYF